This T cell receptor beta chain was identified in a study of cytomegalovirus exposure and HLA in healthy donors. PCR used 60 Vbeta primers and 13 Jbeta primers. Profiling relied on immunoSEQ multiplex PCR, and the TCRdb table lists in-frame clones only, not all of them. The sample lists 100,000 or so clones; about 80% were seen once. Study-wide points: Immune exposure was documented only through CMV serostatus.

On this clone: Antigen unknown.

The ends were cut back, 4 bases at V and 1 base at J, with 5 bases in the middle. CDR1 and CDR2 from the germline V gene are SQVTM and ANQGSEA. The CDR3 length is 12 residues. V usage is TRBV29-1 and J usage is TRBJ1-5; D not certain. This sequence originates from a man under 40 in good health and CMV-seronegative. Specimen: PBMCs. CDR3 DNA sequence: TGCAGCGTTGCTGGCAGCAATCAGCCCCAGCATTTT. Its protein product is CSVAGSNQPQHF. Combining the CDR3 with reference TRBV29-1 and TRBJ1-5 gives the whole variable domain SAVISQKPSRDICQRGTSLTIQCQVDSQVTMMFWYRQQPGQSLTLIATANQGSEATYESGFVIDKFPISRPNLTFSTLTVSNMSPEDSSIYLCSVAGSNQPQHFGDGTRLSIL.